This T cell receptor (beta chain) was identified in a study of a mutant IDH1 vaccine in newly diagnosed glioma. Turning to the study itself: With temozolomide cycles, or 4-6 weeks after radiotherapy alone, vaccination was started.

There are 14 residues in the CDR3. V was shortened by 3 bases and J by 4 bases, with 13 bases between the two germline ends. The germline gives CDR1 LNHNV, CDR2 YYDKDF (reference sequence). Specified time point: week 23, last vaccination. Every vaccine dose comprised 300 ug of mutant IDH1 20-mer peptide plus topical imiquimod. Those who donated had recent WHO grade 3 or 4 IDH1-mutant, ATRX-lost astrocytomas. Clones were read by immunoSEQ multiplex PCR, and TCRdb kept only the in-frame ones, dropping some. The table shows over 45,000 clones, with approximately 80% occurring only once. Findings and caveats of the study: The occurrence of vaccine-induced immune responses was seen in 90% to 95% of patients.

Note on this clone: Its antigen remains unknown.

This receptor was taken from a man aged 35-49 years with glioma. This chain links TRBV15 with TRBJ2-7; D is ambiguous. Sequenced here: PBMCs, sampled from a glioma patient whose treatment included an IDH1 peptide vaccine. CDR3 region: CATSRDPGPYEQYF. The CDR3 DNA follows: TGTGCCACCAGCAGGGACCCCGGACCTTACGAGCAGTACTTC.